This T cell receptor (beta chain) came from a study of T cell responses to AZD1222 COVID-19 vaccine. Looking at the study overall: Both about-4-week and about-12-week second-dose recipients were combined.

Broader study findings: Spike regions recognized by vaccine-associated CD4 TCRs spanned the protein, led by 160-218 and 743-854. Reports indicate that nearly half of spike-specific TCRs are directed at unmutated variant regions. Clonal diversity may have been underestimated, and the donors were mostly white British, with more females than males.

The data were produced by immunoSEQ multiplex PCR, yet TCRdb's version contains in-frame clones alone and is incomplete. The sample lists 150,000 to 200,000 clones, roughly 92% seen once, with over 1.5% in the top ten. As to this clone: Its antigen is not known.

This CDR3 has 12 amino acids. Per germline, CDR1 SEHNR and CDR2 FQNEAQ (reference sequence). Deletions cut 5 bases from V and 7 bases from J, with 12 bases between. Sequenced here: peripheral blood, sampled on day 0 of AZD1222 vaccination. The sequence was collected from an adult in good health. This sequence joins TRBV7-9 and TRBJ2-7; either TRBD1 or TRBD2 may supply D (5 bases each). CDR3 DNA sequence: TGTGCCAGCAGCCGAGGGGTTGGTGAGCAGTACTTC. This translates into CASSRGVGEQYF. Using reference TRBV7-9 and TRBJ2-7 for the parts outside the CDR3, the full variable domain is DTGVSQNPRHKITKRGQNVTFRCDPISEHNRLYWYRQTLGQGPEFLTYFQNEAQLEKSRLLSDRFSAERPKGSFSTLEIQRTEQGDSAMYLCASSRGVGEQYFGPGTRLTVT.